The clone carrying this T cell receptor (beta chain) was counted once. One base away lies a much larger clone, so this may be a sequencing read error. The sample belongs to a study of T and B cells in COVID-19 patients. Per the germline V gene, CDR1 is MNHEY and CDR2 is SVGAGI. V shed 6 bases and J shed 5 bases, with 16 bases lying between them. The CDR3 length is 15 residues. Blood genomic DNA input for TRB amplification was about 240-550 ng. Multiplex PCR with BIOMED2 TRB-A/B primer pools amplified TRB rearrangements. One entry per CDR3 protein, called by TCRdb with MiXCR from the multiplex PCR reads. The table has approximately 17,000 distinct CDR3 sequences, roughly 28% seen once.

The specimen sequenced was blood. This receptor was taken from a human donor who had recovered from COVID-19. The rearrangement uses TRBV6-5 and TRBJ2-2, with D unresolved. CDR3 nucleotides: TGTGCCAGCAGCTCTTTAACTGGCCTTACCGGGGAGCTGTTTTTT. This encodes CASSSLTGLTGELFF.